The 21 T cell receptor beta chains presented below share a single source sample, sequenced in a study of breast tumors, draining lymph nodes, adjacent tissues. Breast cancer patients provided tissue from their axillary draining lymph nodes. From the multiplex PCR reads, TCRdb called clonotypes with MiXCR, one entry per CDR3 protein. The repertoire holds tens of thousands of distinct CDR3 sequences, with approximately 29% as singletons. The sequenced sample consisted of axillary lymph node tissue. The receptors were gathered from a female donor with breast cancer. Some clones in this sample may be carry-over from other donors' samples.

In regard to this clonotype: A much more abundant neighbour one base away suggests this may be a read error. This chain joins TRBV5-4 and TRBJ2-1; 8 nucleotides match TRBD2. This CDR3 spans 13 amino acids. Germline V lookup: CDR1 SGHNT, CDR2 YYREEE (reference sequence). CDR3 sequence: CASSLAVGAGGIF. CDR3 coding DNA: TGTGCCAGCAGCTTGGCCGTGGGCGCGGGGGGAATCTTC.

This clonotype was picked up a small number of times. This sequence joins TRBV6-7 and TRBJ2-2; possibly TRBD1 for D (5 bases). TRBV6-7 belongs to the ORF category, with a function that is uncertain. V was pared by 0 bases and J by 8 bases, with 7 bases between. The CDR3 totals 13 residues. This CDR3 reads CASSYSKGGELFF. The CDR3 DNA reads as TGTGCCAGCAGTTACTCGAAGGGGGGGGAGCTGTTTTTT.

This chain uses TRBV15 with TRBJ2-3; 14 bases fit TRBD2. The CDR3 spans 20 residues. The germline V gene has CDR1 LNHNV and CDR2 YYDKDF (reference sequence). The V segment lost 1 base and the J segment 1 base; nucleotides outside the gene matches: 10. The CDR3 DNA is TGTGCCACCAGCAGAGCTCGAGGACTAGCGGGAGGTCTAGGCACAGATACGCAGTATTTT. Its translation is CATSRARGLAGGLGTDTQYF.

This clonotype was found many times. One junction end does not reproduce the germline sequence, and a read error may be involved. The rearrangement uses TRBV20-1 and TRBJ2-5, with D tentatively TRBD1 (5 bases). Germline CDR1 is DFQATT and CDR2 is SNEGSKA (reference sequence). The CDR3 is 16 residues long. The CDR3: CSVRDDQRTTQETQYF. The CDR3 nucleotides are TGCAGTGTTAGAGATGATCAAAGGACAACCCAAGAGACCCAGTACTTC.

The table lists this clonotype with many counts. The CDR3: CASSQDFPETQYF. CDR3 nucleotide sequence: TGTGCCAGCAGCCAGGACTTCCCGGAGACCCAGTACTTC. The rearrangement joins TRBV7-9 to TRBJ2-5; D may be TRBD2 (5 bases). The V end was cut by 5 bases, the J end by 5 bases, with 12 bases between. CDR1 SEHNR and CDR2 FQNEAQ come from the germline V gene (reference sequence). CDR3 length equals 13 residues.

This clonotype was found many times. Compared with germline, one end of the junction differs, possibly owing to a read error. The chain is built from TRBV9 and TRBJ2-1; the D is unclear. This CDR3 region has 12 residues. CDR1 is SGDLS and CDR2 is YYNGEE in the germline V gene. The CDR3 DNA is TGTGCCAGCAGCGGCCCTGGGGTAGGTAGGATCTTC. Amino acids: CASSGPGVGRIF. Full variable domain (missing parts from reference TRBV9 and TRBJ2-1): DSGVTQTPKHLITATGQRVTLRCSPRSGDLSVYWYQQSLDQGLQFLIQYYNGEERAKGNILERFSAQQFPDLHSELNLSSLELGDSALYFCASSGPGVGRIFGPGTRLTVL.

This clonotype was detected ten times or more. This chain uses TRBV5-5 with TRBJ2-1; a weak D match, TRBD2 (5 bases). CDR3 length: 15 residues. The germline CDR1 and CDR2 sequences are SGHKS and YYEKEE (reference sequence). The V gene lost 0 bases and the J gene lost 2 bases, with 9 bases spanning the gap. CDR3 nucleotide sequence: TGTGCCAGCAGCTTGGGGGGAGCGGCCTACAATGAGCAGTTCTTC. It encodes CASSLGGAAYNEQFF. The variable domain in full, with the rest retrieved from reference TRBV5-5 and TRBJ2-1, is DAGVTQSPTHLIKTRGQQVTLRCSPISGHKSVSWYQQVLGQGPQFIFQYYEKEERGRGNFPDRFSARQFPNYSSELNVNALLLGDSALYLCASSLGGAAYNEQFFGPGTRLTVL.

This clonotype has ten or more counts. The rearrangement joins TRBV5-1 to TRBJ1-1, with 7 bases identical to TRBD1. The CDR3 totals 16 residues. The germline gives CDR1 SGHRS, CDR2 YFSETQ. The V gene end was trimmed by 0 bases and the J gene end by 5 bases; junction bases not matched to a gene: 10. For the CDR3, the DNA is TGCGCCAGCAGCTTGGGAGACAGGGAATGGGAGACTGAAGCTTTCTTT. Translation gives CASSLGDREWETEAFF.

This sequence joins TRBV5-1 and TRBJ1-6; 7 nucleotides line up with TRBD1. The V segment lost 10 bases and the J segment 11 bases; nucleotides outside the gene matches: 12. Germline CDR1 and CDR2: SGHRS and YFSETQ. The CDR3 has 13 residues. This chain's CDR3 is CAGILEQGPPLHF. DNA for the CDR3: TGCGCCGGCATCTTGGAACAGGGGCCACCCCTCCACTTT. The full variable domain, completed using reference TRBV5-1 and TRBJ1-6, is KAGVTQTPRYLIKTRGQQVTLSCSPISGHRSVSWYQQTPGQGLQFLFEYFSETQRNKGNFPGRFSGRQFSNSRSEMNVSTLELGDSALYLCAGILEQGPPLHFGNGTRLTVT.

This clonotype has a count of ten or more. The rearrangement joins TRBV5-5 to TRBJ2-3, with D possibly being TRBD2 (5 bases). V dropped 2 bases and J dropped 4 bases, with 8 bases sitting between them. Germline V gene lookup returns CDR1 SGHKS and CDR2 YYEKEE (reference sequence). CDR3 size: 13 residues. This CDR3 reads CASSFLSADTQYF. CDR3 bases: TGTGCCAGCAGCTTCCTTAGCGCAGATACGCAGTATTTT.

Ten or more counts support this clonotype. The V gene is TRBV19, the J gene TRBJ2-5; D is possibly TRBD2 (6 bases). This CDR3 is 14 amino acids long. The ends were cut back, 3 bases at V and 7 bases at J, with 15 bases in the middle. Per the germline V gene, CDR1 is LNHDA and CDR2 is SQIVND (reference sequence). As DNA, the CDR3 is TGTGCCAGTAGTATTTACCGGGAGTCAGCGACCCAGTACTTC. Encoded protein: CASSIYRESATQYF.

This clonotype was seen more than once but under ten times. Since a much larger clone is just one base distant, this may be a read error. This chain joins TRBV11-2 and TRBJ2-7, with D perhaps TRBD2 (6 bases). Trimming pared 6 bases from V and 0 bases from J, leaving 15 bases between. The CDR3 sequence is 15 residues long. Per the germline V gene, CDR1 is SGHAT and CDR2 is FQNNGV. CDR3 loop: CASRSLRGPSYEQYF. The CDR3 DNA reads TGTGCCAGCAGATCACTGCGGGGTCCCTCCTACGAGCAGTACTTC.

In this sample, this clonotype turned up many times. The rearrangement joins TRBV9 to TRBJ1-1; D is unresolved. V dropped 0 bases and J dropped 4 bases, with 13 bases sitting between them. Germline loops: CDR1 SGDLS, CDR2 YYNGEE. The CDR3 length is 15 residues. The CDR3 DNA sequence: TGTGCCAGCAGCGTAGGCCCCTCCGGGTTCACTGAAGCTTTCTTT. Translation: CASSVGPSGFTEAFF.

The sample holds many counts of this clonotype. The chain carries TRBV19 and TRBJ2-2, with D possibly being TRBD1 (6 bases). The CDR3 extends over 15 amino acids. V dropped 6 bases and J dropped 2 bases, with 13 bases sitting between them. Germline values: CDR1 LNHDA, CDR2 SQIVND (reference sequence). The CDR3 DNA is TGTGCCAGTAGCCAAACAGGGTTCAACACCGGGGAGCTGTTTTTT. Protein: CASSQTGFNTGELFF.

Details on this clonotype: Just one base apart from a much larger clone, this may be a read error. J is TRBJ1-2 and V is TRBV20-1, with 7 bases lining up with TRBD1. This CDR3 region has 12 residues. Germline V gives CDR1 DFQATT, CDR2 SNEGSKA (reference sequence). This chain's CDR3 is CSARGQGYGSAF. The CDR3 region has the DNA TGCAGTGCTAGAGGACAGGGTTACGGCTCCGCCTTC.

This clonotype was picked up many times. Here the CDR3 reads CASTPRDVSYNEQFF. The CDR3 bases are TGTGCCAGCACACCCCGGGACGTCTCCTACAATGAGCAGTTCTTC. The V and J genes are TRBV3-1 and TRBJ2-1; either TRBD1 or TRBD2 may fit D (5 bases each). The CDR3 contains 15 residues. CDR1 is LGHDT, CDR2 YNNKEL, per germline (reference sequence). Trimming removed 7 bases from V and 0 bases from J, with 13 bases in between.

At least ten counts were recorded for this clonotype. This chain connects TRBV29-1 to TRBJ2-1; D not certain. The germline V and J ends were trimmed by 4 bases and 8 bases, with 9 bases remaining between them. The CDR3 runs 11 residues. The V gene's germline CDR1 is SQVTM and CDR2 ANQGSEA. CDR3 amino acids: CSVAGLDEQFF. The CDR3 coding sequence is TGCAGCGTTGCTGGGCTCGATGAGCAGTTCTTC.

This clonotype was counted many times. The CDR3, as DNA: TGCGCCAGCAGCTTGGGGGACAGAAATTCACCCCTCCACTTT. The encoded protein is CASSLGDRNSPLHF. The V gene is TRBV5-1, the J gene TRBJ1-6; 7 nucleotides match TRBD1. Germline trimming cut 0 bases from V and 7 bases from J; bases unmatched to any gene: 1. In germline, CDR1 is SGHRS, CDR2 YFSETQ. This CDR3 is built from 14 residues.

This clonotype was observed many times. This sequence joins TRBV2 and TRBJ2-7; perhaps TRBD1 as D (6 bases). The V end lost 0 bases, the J end lost 2 bases, and 11 bases lay between the germline ends. The CDR3 is 15 amino acids. Per germline, CDR1 SNHLY and CDR2 FYNNEI. The CDR3 region has the DNA TGTGCCAGCAGTGAAGCGCCGAGGGGGACCTACGAGCAGTACTTC. Translated, it gives CASSEAPRGTYEQYF.

Many counts were recorded for this clonotype. The chain employs TRBV4-3 and TRBJ2-7; D not resolved. V was trimmed by 3 bases and J by 0 bases, leaving 12 bases between them. Germline CDR1 is LGHNA and CDR2 is YSLEER. This CDR3 region has 15 residues. CDR3 bases: TGCGCCAGCAGCCAGCAATACGGCTTCTCCTACGAGCAGTACTTC. This translates into CASSQQYGFSYEQYF.

This clonotype was found many times. The chain carries TRBV11-2 and TRBJ2-5; no clear D. Trimming removed 5 bases from V and 5 bases from J, with 15 bases in between. This CDR3 comprises 14 residues. CDR1 is SGHAT and CDR2 is FQNNGV in the germline V gene. CDR3 sequence reads: CASSPADPRETQYF. Written as DNA, the CDR3 is TGTGCCAGCAGCCCCGCGGACCCACGGGAGACCCAGTACTTC.